This T cell receptor beta chain was captured in a study of blood T cell repertoires in COVID-19. Study at large: From the United States, Italy and Spain came samples of acute and convalescent COVID-19. In each case, the material was cDNA or gDNA derived from T cells, B-cell-depleted T cells, or PBMCs.

As handled by the study authors: Reference gene primer amplification gave estimated nucleated cell counts. The protocol was immunoSEQ multiplex PCR, while the TCRdb copy is restricted to in-frame clones and leaves out a portion. V, J and clone size are those of that table, while D and trimming were read from the DNA. Altogether 150,000 to 200,000 clones are present, about 88% being singletons, with the ten largest covering 15% to 20%. Germline-derived CDR1 and CDR2 are LNHDA and SQIVND (reference sequence). CDR3 length: 14 residues. The trim removed 6 bases at V and 4 bases at J, leaving 7 bases unmatched.

The clonotype comes from a man between 60 and 75 years old with active or convalescent COVID-19. The sample consisted of peripheral blood. The chain links TRBV19 to TRBJ1-2, with TRBD1 identical over 8 bases. CDR3 sequence reads: CASRLGQGIYGYTF. The CDR3, as DNA: TGTGCCAGTAGATTAGGACAGGGCATCTATGGCTACACCTTC.